Shown below are 21 T cell receptor beta chains from a single sample sequenced in a study of T cells in localized non-small cell lung cancer. Assay used: immunoSEQ multiplex PCR; TCRdb lists only in-frame clones, some missing. Counted here are fewer than 50,000 clones, about 83% occurring once; the ten biggest clones make up more than 7.5%. The source was PBMCs, collected before any cancer treatment. These receptors were taken from a man between 40 and 75 years old with stage II lung adenocarcinoma.

This chain connects TRBV2 to TRBJ1-5; the D gene is possibly TRBD1 (6 bases). Germline V gives CDR1 SNHLY, CDR2 FYNNEI. Between the trimmed V and J ends, which lost 1 base and 0 bases, there was a span of 13 bases. This CDR3 region has 17 residues. CDR3 amino acids: CASSEGTAYYSNQPQHF. For the CDR3, the DNA is TGTGCCAGCAGTGAAGGGACAGCTTATTATAGCAATCAGCCCCAGCATTTT.

The V and J genes are TRBV6-1 and TRBJ2-7, with D tentatively TRBD2 (6 bases). V dropped 6 bases and J dropped 4 bases, with 19 bases sitting between them. The CDR3 covers 15 residues. Per germline, CDR1 MNHNS and CDR2 SASEGT. The CDR3 sequence: CASSKGAGGNYEQYF. CDR3 nucleotides: TGTGCCAGCAGCAAAGGGGCTGGCGGGAATTACGAGCAGTACTTC.

This clone was counted a few times. The CDR3: CAIGEETVSEQYF. The CDR3 nucleotides are TGTGCCATCGGGGAGGAGACGGTTTCCGAGCAGTACTTC. The chain links TRBV10-3 to TRBJ2-7; D might be TRBD2 (6 bases). V lost 8 bases and J 6 bases, leaving 17 bases between the germline ends. CDR1 and CDR2 from the germline V gene are ENHRY and SYGVKD. The CDR3 spans 13 residues.

V is TRBV10-3 and J is TRBJ2-3; D ambiguous. The CDR3 loop spans 16 amino acids. Trimming left V 1 base short and J 0 bases short, with 11 bases between. CDR1 and CDR2 from the germline V gene are ENHRY and SYGVKD. The CDR3 bases are TGTGCCATCAGTGAGTGGGCGGCTACTAGCACAGATACGCAGTATTTT. Protein sequence: CAISEWAATSTDTQYF.

V usage is TRBV25-1 and J usage is TRBJ2-2, with D possibly matching TRBD2 (6 bases). Deletions cut 11 bases from V and 3 bases from J, with 10 bases between. CDR3 size: 12 residues. CDR1 is MGHDK and CDR2 is SYGVNS in the germline V gene. This chain's CDR3 is CAGGSDTGELFF. For the CDR3, the DNA is TGTGCCGGGGGGAGCGACACCGGGGAGCTGTTTTTT.

This clone was counted a few times. This chain joins TRBV11-2 and TRBJ2-2; 8 positions agree with TRBD1. Germline values: CDR1 SGHAT, CDR2 FQNNGV. This CDR3 is 16 amino acids long. V was pared by 1 base and J by 6 bases, with 7 bases of the junction left unmatched. Here the CDR3 reads CASSLGRGTGAGELFF. As DNA, the CDR3 is TGTGCCAGCAGCTTAGGCCGGGGGACAGGCGCCGGGGAGCTGTTTTTT.

The chain carries TRBV28 and TRBJ2-1; the D gene is possibly TRBD2 (7 bases). Germline loops: CDR1 MDHEN, CDR2 SYDVKM. V was trimmed by 5 bases and J by 5 bases, leaving 13 bases between them. This CDR3 contains 14 residues. Here the CDR3 DNA reads TGTGCCAGCAGTCCCCGGGGGGCGGACAATGAGCAGTTCTTC. This encodes CASSPRGADNEQFF.

This sequence joins TRBV9 and TRBJ2-1, with unresolved D. V lost 6 bases and J lost 7, with 17 bases in between. Germline-derived CDR1 and CDR2 are SGDLS and YYNGEE. CDR3 length equals 14 residues. CDR3 sequence reads: CASTRLSVGNEQFF. DNA of the CDR3: TGTGCCAGCACCCGCCTCAGCGTGGGGAATGAGCAGTTCTTC.

The chain uses TRBV7-9 and TRBJ2-5; 8 positions agree with TRBD2. The DNA end favors TRBJ2-7, so the J call may be wrong. The CDR3 runs 14 residues. CDR1 and CDR2 (germline): SEHNR, FQNEAQ (reference sequence). The DNA for the CDR3 is TGTGCCAGCAGCTCCGGACTAGCAGCCGACGAGCAGTACTTC. Translated: CASSSGLAADEQYF.

This clone was seen just once. The V and J genes are TRBV29-1 and TRBJ2-3, with 8 bases matching TRBD1. J was trimmed by 4 bases and V by 3 bases; bases with no gene match: 6. The CDR3 consists of 14 residues. Germline V gene sequence: CDR1 SQVTM, CDR2 ANQGSEA. CDR3 sequence reads: CSVEGTGEPDTQYF. In DNA, the CDR3 is TGCAGCGTTGAGGGGACAGGAGAGCCAGATACGCAGTATTTT.

The chain uses TRBV6-1 and TRBJ1-1; TRBD1 is a possible D gene (6 bases). This CDR3 spans 14 amino acids. Per the germline V gene, CDR1 is MNHNS and CDR2 is SASEGT. Trimming left V 6 bases short and J 1 base short, with 12 bases between. The CDR3 nucleotides read TGTGCCAGCAGGGGTGGACAGTGGAACACTGAAGCTTTCTTT. Its protein is CASRGGQWNTEAFF.

The chain is built from TRBV18 and TRBJ2-2; 9 nucleotides agree with TRBD1. Looked up from germline, CDR1 is KGHSH and CDR2 is LQKENI. V was pared by 3 bases and J by 5 bases, with 7 bases of the junction left unmatched. The CDR3 runs to 16 residues. The CDR3 DNA follows: TGTGCCAGCTCACCGGGACAGGGTATCGGAACCGGGGAGCTGTTTTTT. Translated: CASSPGQGIGTGELFF. Using reference TRBV18 and TRBJ2-2 for the parts outside the CDR3, the full variable domain is NAGVMQNPRHLVRRRGQEARLRCSPMKGHSHVYWYRQLPEEGLKFMVYLQKENIIDESGMPKERFSAEFPKEGPSILRIQQVVRGDSAAYFCASSPGQGIGTGELFFGEGSRLTVL.

The V and J genes are TRBV2 and TRBJ2-5, with D tentatively TRBD1 (5 bases). With 7 bases removed from V and 1 base from J, the gap between germline ends came to 10 bases. The germline CDR1 and CDR2 sequences are SNHLY and FYNNEI. The CDR3 runs to 13 residues. Here the CDR3 reads CASTGAVQETQYF. In nucleotides, the CDR3 is TGTGCCAGCACTGGGGCTGTCCAAGAGACCCAGTACTTC.

The chain carries TRBV19 and TRBJ2-7; D not resolved. Between the trimmed V and J ends, which lost 5 bases and 3 bases, there was a span of 8 bases. The CDR3 covers 12 residues. CDR1 is LNHDA, CDR2 SQIVND, per germline (reference sequence). The CDR3 DNA reads TGTGCCAGTAGTGACGGATTCTACGAGCAGTACTTC. Encoded protein: CASSDGFYEQYF.

This clone was observed a single time. The rearrangement uses TRBV5-6 and TRBJ1-3, with D tentatively TRBD1 (6 bases). Germline assignment: CDR1 SGHDT and CDR2 YYEEEE. Deletions cut 4 bases from V and 0 bases from J, with 17 bases between. The CDR3 is 17 residues long. CDR3 nucleotides: TGTGCCAGCAGCCTTGGGCCCGGACAGATCTCTGGAAACACCATATATTTT. Translated, it gives CASSLGPGQISGNTIYF.

The V gene is TRBV7-3, the J gene TRBJ2-6; D is possibly TRBD2 (5 bases). This CDR3 comprises 17 residues. Trimming took 5 bases from V and 0 from J, leaving 14 bases between them. CDR1 is SGHTA and CDR2 is FQGTGA in the germline V gene. The CDR3 spells CASSPSGRLSGANVLTF. For the CDR3, the DNA is TGTGCCAGCAGCCCCTCGGGAAGGCTCTCTGGGGCCAACGTCCTGACTTTC.

V is TRBV7-6 and J is TRBJ2-1; D uncertain. The CDR3 spans 13 residues. CDR1 SGHVS and CDR2 FNYEAQ come from the germline V gene. V lost 1 base, J lost 4 bases, and 5 bases lay in between. CDR3 bases: TGTGCCAGCAGCTTAGACCTATACAATGAGCAGTTCTTC. It codes for CASSLDLYNEQFF.

V and J are TRBV28 and TRBJ2-5; D unclear. Per germline, CDR1 MDHEN and CDR2 SYDVKM. Deletions cut 5 bases from V and 5 bases from J, with 15 bases between. The CDR3 covers 14 residues. CDR3 region: CASSPGDTRETQYF. CDR3 in DNA: TGTGCCAGCAGTCCTGGAGACACGCGGGAGACCCAGTACTTC.

V usage is TRBV11-2 and J usage is TRBJ2-4; D possibly corresponds to TRBD1 (6 bases). The germline V and J ends were trimmed by 4 bases and 5 bases, with 15 bases remaining between them. The germline gives CDR1 SGHAT, CDR2 FQNNGV. This CDR3 has 15 residues. CDR3 nucleotide sequence: TGTGCCAGCAGCTCACAACAGGGTTTTCAAAACATTCAGTACTTC. Protein: CASSSQQGFQNIQYF.

The chain joins TRBV6-1 to TRBJ1-2; TRBD1 might be the D (6 bases). V was cut by 6 bases and J by 8 bases, with 16 bases left in between. The CDR3 runs 13 residues. From germline, CDR1 is MNHNS and CDR2 SASEGT. The CDR3 DNA follows: TGTGCCAGCAGGCTTCCAGGGGCGGGCGGCTACACCTTC. Translation gives CASRLPGAGGYTF.

This clone was detected only a few times. This chain connects TRBV10-3 to TRBJ2-3; TRBD2 agrees at 8 bases. V lost 6 bases and J lost 8; bases outside the gene matches: 10. Germline CDR1 ENHRY, CDR2 SYGVKD. This CDR3 is built from 14 residues. The CDR3 reads CAIRETAGGGTQYF. The CDR3 DNA sequence: TGTGCCATCAGGGAGACGGCGGGGGGAGGTACGCAGTATTTT.